This T cell receptor beta chain was identified during a study of shared clonotypes between healthy human individuals. Looking at the study overall: Sampling drew on donors who were a couple of women and three men aged 18 to 49. For every donor, three CD4 naive, three CD4 memory, two CD8 naive and one CD8 memory plates were used.

The assay ran at deep level. The data were produced by immunoSEQ multiplex PCR, yet TCRdb's version contains in-frame clones alone and is incomplete. The table includes some 2.1 million clones, just over 90% detected once. In the naive CD8 group, cells lacked CD45RO and were positively selected for CCR7, so terminally differentiated effector memory CD45RA+ cells were left out. Trimming removed 2 bases at V and 7 bases at J, with 9 bases between. The CDR3 spans 13 residues. Germline loops: CDR1 MNHEY, CDR2 SMNVEV (reference sequence). The chain recombines TRBV27 with TRBJ2-1; D is unresolved. Material for sequencing was naive CD8+ T cells from PBMCs. The clonotype was recovered from a man between 18 and 35 years old in good health. Some clones in this sample may be carry-over from other donors' samples. The CDR3 DNA reads TGTGCCAGCAGTTTAGACGGGTGGAATGAGCAGTTCTTC. It translates to CASSLDGWNEQFF.